This T cell receptor beta chain was observed in a study of cytomegalovirus exposure and HLA in healthy donors (dated by TCRdb to 2017 to 2019). For the wider study: In an earlier analysis of some 550 of the donors, about 270 Gb of sequence data and 120 million or so unique TCR beta sequences from 180 million or so T cells were reported. Approximately 310 gigabases of sequencing data and approximately 93 million unique TCR sequences were included in an early release covering over 600 HLA-typed donors. Of the 300 to 400 genotyped donors, 65% to 90% fell in the genetic ancestry cluster associated with self-reported Caucasian donors. The study aimed to test whether cataloging public T cell receptors could reveal signatures of past pathogen exposure. The T cell repertoires of around 670 subjects were profiled by immunosequencing and related to cytomegalovirus serostatus. Along with the approximately 620-subject first cohort, a separate validation cohort of roughly 110 different subjects was used. To predict cytomegalovirus infection status, the study combined high-throughput TCR immunosequencing, statistical association of individual TCRs with disease status, and machine learning. A later analysis re-analyzed previously published TCR beta repertoires from roughly 630 donors and added high-resolution HLA genotyping to study TCR occurrence patterns. Rather than drawing on any new phenotypic data, the later analysis identified candidate immune exposures from TCR beta sequences and the way those sequences occurred across donors. An earlier analysis of several hundred of the donors used high-throughput TCR beta sequencing to judge whether each TCR beta V gene segment behaved as functional or pseudogenic. Donor age, sex, ethnicity and CMV serostatus were compiled alongside the repertoire data. Genome-wide SNP genotypes for about 65% of the 666 donors were used in a later genetic analysis, which treated that subset as a discovery cohort. All discovery cohort repertoires had been generated on a single sequencing platform. HLA typing covered class I and class II loci at four-digit resolution. Typing coverage differed by locus: A, B, C, DRB1 and DQB1 were typed in roughly 620-630 donors, DQA1 in about 500, DPA1 in roughly 590, and DPB1 in just under 490. About five DR-DQ haplotypes were handled as single units for association and clustering, since linkage in the cohort was strong. Across around 400 genotyped donors of the cohort, an average of about 240,000 unique TCR beta nucleotide sequences per donor were sequenced, and roughly a sixth of those sequences were non-productive.

In total, roughly 710 healthy bone marrow donors made up the cohort. All cohort members were sampled while nominally healthy, although unrecorded immune exposures were likely present. The donor tested CMV seronegative, placing the donor among the 350 to 400 seronegative members of the cohort. Every donor gave a peripheral blood sample, and the peripheral blood mononuclear cells from that sample were used for TCR beta sequencing. Genomic DNA was extracted from the blood cell samples with the Qiagen DNeasy Blood Extraction Kit. Details on this clone: Which antigen it targets is not known. Base qualities are not at hand, and no much larger clone is one base apart.

Paper-wide results and their limitations: The earlier analysis of nearly 600 of the donors excluded approximately 17 rarely observed V segments, including chromosome 9 orphons, because counts were too low. Because HLA typing was unavailable for some donors at each locus, only the typed subset was used in association tests. In vitro tests confirmed that three of the cytomegalovirus-associated TCR beta chains recognize cytomegalovirus antigens. For the cohort, immune exposure information was limited to CMV serostatus. When HLA alleles, especially DR and DQ, strongly co-occurred, attributing TCR associations to individual alleles was difficult. According to a later analysis, parvovirus B19, influenza, CMV and Epstein-Barr virus appeared linked to several top co-occurrence clusters. Specific HLA alleles were associated with over 15,000 TCR beta sequences at a false discovery rate of 0.05 in a later analysis. An association between a missense DCLRE1C variant and V-gene and J-gene trimming of TCR beta chains was found in a later genetic analysis and replicated in an independent cohort. Linkage disequilibrium might explain the correlated functional status among segregating V segments, but an unknown experimental factor could not be excluded. A cluster of highly shared sequence variants was judged likely to represent a technical artifact of the sequencing pipeline. This cohort had only TCR beta chains sequenced, and the lack of alpha or paired-chain data limited which features could be detected. In a later analysis, most CMV-associated TCR beta chains were found to appear HLA-restricted, with HLA associations seemingly driven largely by CMV exposure. Sequencing depth was assumed to be roughly uniform across donors in the presence/absence analyses, though that assumption may not hold. A later analysis found that TCR association rates varied across HLA loci, with DRB1 alleles showing the most associated TCRs and HLA-C alleles the fewest. In a later genetic analysis, fewer N-insertions in productive TCRs were reported among donors in an Asian-associated ancestry cluster than the approximately 670-donor mean. In an earlier analysis of 500 to 650 of the donors, most TCR beta V segments appeared in productive rearrangements about 87% or about 30% of the time, broadly matching IMGT annotations. In a later analysis, HLA-associated TCR beta chains showed more clonal expansion and lower generation probabilities than non-associated chains that were equally common. The study listed 164 TCR beta chains as associated with cytomegalovirus. The authors suggested that the approach could potentially be generalized to other disease states and immunological phenotypes. Across donors, most TCR sequences were observed very rarely, whereas some public TCRs were present in many individuals. A further reported finding was that TCR beta sequences accurately predicted the HLA-A and HLA-B alleles for most subjects in the first cohort. Cytomegalovirus status was reported to be diagnosed by the classifier with high specificity and sensitivity in both the original and validation cohorts.

The library was built by means of the immunoSEQ multiplex PCR assay. The multiplex PCR relied on a mix of 60 forward primers for TCR Vbeta segments and 13 reverse primers for TCR Jbeta segments. A multiplex PCR assay on genomic DNA amplified the CDR3 region of rearranged TCR beta genes. On the Illumina HiSeq System, the amplified TCR beta libraries were sequenced as 87-base-pair reads. From the authors' description of their analysis: Across the 600 to 700 repertoires, a later analysis counted around 80 million unique TCR beta chains, some 11 million of which were shared by at least two donors. Raw reads were error-corrected and collapsed into unique sequences with a nearest-neighbor algorithm that merged closely related sequences to remove PCR and sequencing errors. CDR3 sequences were aligned to IMGT reference sequences to assign V, D and J gene segments. Each retained sequence needed at least a six-nucleotide match to both a V gene segment and a J gene segment. Rearrangements were classified as productive when the CDR3 lacked stop codons and remained in frame with V and J, and all other rearrangements were classified as non-productive. CDR3 was defined according to IMGT convention as the region running from the second conserved V-encoded cysteine to the conserved J-encoded phenylalanine. Sequences without an unambiguous match to a single V gene segment were excluded from the earlier analysis of 587 of the donors. In an earlier analysis of a few hundred of the donors, V segments were called functional above 56.7% productive rearrangements and were called segregating when the between-donor standard deviation exceeded 5%. To diagnose cytomegalovirus status from the catalog of TCR beta chain sequences, a statistical classification framework was built. In a later analysis, V and J genes were assigned by comparing TCR nucleotide sequences against IMGT/GENE-DB human TR gene sequences. Using the TCRdist pipeline, a later analysis assigned CDR3 sequences along with most-parsimonious VDJ recombination scenarios. In a later analysis, each TCR beta chain was defined by its CDR3 amino acid sequence together with its V-gene family, and reads lacking a unique V-gene family were excluded. To address suspected cross-contamination and a sequencing artifact, a later analysis removed approximately 600 highly shared, low-generation-probability nucleotide sequences. In a later analysis, a clonal expansion index for each public chain was calculated from normalized within-repertoire ranks of inferred template counts. A later analysis computed generation probabilities with a VDJ recombination model fitted to out-of-frame rearrangements, and checked the results against IGoR. A later analysis scored TCR-TCR, TCR-HLA and TCR-CMV co-occurrence with hypergeometric tests, applying a repertoire-size bias correction to TCR pairs. In a later analysis, false discovery rates were estimated by permuting HLA or CMV assignments 20 times. A later analysis grouped co-occurring TCRs with DBSCAN, adding TCRdist sequence similarity when clustering within HLA-allele-positive subsets. For co-occurrence clustering, repertoires with fewer than 30,000 or more than 120,000 public chains were excluded, along with about five repertoires with anomalous nucleotide sharing. As stored in TCRdb, this immuneACCESS dataset retains in-frame rearrangements with V and J assigned. A fraction of the clones does not appear; measured against another copy, unresolved V genes explain less than half of the discrepancy, and the remainder lacks a known reason. V and J calls and clone size are those listed in that table; D and trimming were worked out from the DNA. The table for this sample lists fewer than 200,000 clones; 70% to 80% of them were counted only once. The ten most abundant clones make up under 2.5% of the sample.

This TCR came from a man between 60 and 75 years old in good health and CMV-seronegative. Input material: PBMCs.

The CDR3 in this case is CATSRQNYGGEKLFF. The DNA is TGTGCCACCAGCAGACAGAATTACGGGGGGGAAAAACTGTTTTTT. This receptor chain uses TRBV15 and TRBJ1-4; the D gene is possibly TRBD1, with 5 bases matching. The CDR3 holds 15 amino acids from the cysteine to the phenylalanine. Of all the DNA, just the CDR3 is kept, 45 bases in frame from base 1. V loses 2 bases, J loses 8 bases, and the germline ends lie 15 bases apart. From the germline V gene (reference sequence), CDR1 is LNHNV and CDR2 is YYDKDF.